This T cell receptor (beta chain) stems from a study of T cells in Graves' hyperthyroidism and ophthalmopathy. RNA transcripts provided the source from which TCR beta CDR3 regions were amplified. A set of HTBI primers served as the primers for a first-round RT-PCR of the TCR CDR3. TCRdb analysed the multiplex PCR reads with MiXCR anew, one entry per CDR3 protein. This table has 350,000 or so distinct CDR3 sequences, about a sixth appearing once. This clonotype was recorded at least ten times. V gave up 2 bases and J gave up 4 bases; unmatched junction bases: 6. This CDR3 spans 15 amino acids. V and J are TRBV12-3 or TRBV12-4 and TRBJ2-7; 9 nucleotides line up with TRBD1. Sequencing used blood. This sequence was found in a woman aged 25-40 years with Graves' hyperthyroidism that later progressed to Graves' ophthalmopathy. The CDR3 sequence: CASSLPGTGIYEQYF. CDR3 in DNA: TGTGCCAGCAGTTTACCCGGGACAGGGATATACGAGCAGTACTTC.